This T cell receptor beta chain originates from a study of blood T cell repertoires in COVID-19. Profiling relied on immunoSEQ multiplex PCR, and the TCRdb table lists in-frame clones only, not all of them. The sample holds hundreds of thousands of clones, 88% seen once. CDR1 KGHDR and CDR2 SFDVKD come from the germline V gene. Trimming took 8 bases from V and 8 from J, leaving 9 bases between them. This CDR3 comprises 11 residues. This chain joins TRBV24-1 and TRBJ2-1; no reliable D call. This TCR was recovered from a woman in her 30s who had recovered from COVID-19. Sequencing was carried out using PBMCs or T cells enriched from blood (not recorded which). The CDR3 loop reads CATIFRDEQFF. DNA of the CDR3: TGTGCCACCATATTCCGCGATGAGCAGTTCTTC.